This TCR beta chain appears in the sequencing data of a study of blood T cell repertoires in COVID-19. At the level of the study: Researchers got acute and convalescent COVID-19 samples from the United States, Italy and Spain. T cells, B-cell-depleted T cells, or PBMCs provided the cDNA or gDNA that served as material.

CDR1 is MNHEY and CDR2 is SVGEGT in the germline V gene. The V segment lost 6 bases and the J segment 3 bases; nucleotides outside the gene matches: 10. This CDR3 has 15 residues. Under the authors' procedure: Amplification from reference gene primers served as the basis for estimated nucleated cell counts. Generated by immunoSEQ multiplex PCR, the TCRdb table keeps only in-frame clones and is missing some. V, J and clone size are taken as reported in that table, and D and trimming were inferred from the DNA itself. The data show roughly 160,000 clones, more than 85% seen once. Sequenced input: peripheral blood. The chain employs TRBV6-2 or TRBV6-3 and TRBJ2-7; 8 bases are a match to TRBD1. This sequence originates from a man aged 55 to 70 with COVID-19, enrolled during active disease. The chain's CDR3 is CASSTPDRGGYEQYF. The CDR3, as DNA: TGTGCCAGCAGCACACCAGACAGGGGAGGCTACGAGCAGTACTTC.